This TCR beta chain was captured in a study of cytomegalovirus exposure and HLA in healthy donors. General study results and limits: Most TCRs appeared rarely, but some public TCRs recurred in many donors.

CDR3 length equals 15 residues. CDR1 is SGDLS and CDR2 is YYNGEE in the germline V gene. Deletions cut 0 bases from V and 4 bases from J, with 13 bases between. PCR primers comprised 60 Vbeta and 13 Jbeta primers. Sequencing used immunoSEQ multiplex PCR; TCRdb keeps in-frame clones, though not all of them. This sample has more than 110,000 clones, with 65% to 80% found just once. Concerning this clone itself: The target antigen is unknown.

The chain joins TRBV9 to TRBJ1-1, with D perhaps matching TRBD1 (5 bases). This clonotype was obtained from a woman aged 50 to 60 in good health and CMV-seropositive. The sequenced material came from PBMCs. The CDR3 here is CASSVGGEGGTEAFF. The CDR3 DNA reads TGTGCCAGCAGCGTAGGGGGGGAGGGTGGCACTGAAGCTTTCTTT. The full variable domain, rest sourced from reference TRBV9 and TRBJ1-1, is DSGVTQTPKHLITATGQRVTLRCSPRSGDLSVYWYQQSLDQGLQFLIQYYNGEERAKGNILERFSAQQFPDLHSELNLSSLELGDSALYFCASSVGGEGGTEAFFGQGTRLTVV.